One sample yielded the 18 T cell receptor beta chains listed below, sequenced in a study of blood T cell repertoires in COVID-19. Libraries were prepared by immunoSEQ multiplex PCR; TCRdb keeps only in-frame clonotypes and omits some of them. The profile covers hundreds of thousands of clones, with around nine tenths appearing a single time and about 12% taken by the ten largest. Sequenced sample: peripheral blood. All receptors derive from a woman aged 55-69 years with acute or convalescent COVID-19.

The chain uses TRBV2 and TRBJ1-4; unclear D gene. The V end was cut by 5 bases, the J end by 2 bases, with 9 bases between. The CDR3 has 14 amino acids. Germline CDR1 is SNHLY and CDR2 is FYNNEI. The CDR3 region has the DNA TGTGCCAGCAGTCAGAGGTGGACTAATGAAAAACTGTTTTTT. Its protein is CASSQRWTNEKLFF.

This clone was recorded a few times. The chain joins TRBV25-1 to TRBJ1-6; a weak D match, TRBD1 (6 bases). The CDR3 length is 13 residues. Germline V gene lookup returns CDR1 MGHDK and CDR2 SYGVNS. The V and J ends lost 9 bases and 6 bases respectively, with 12 bases between them. This CDR3 is CASRDTANSPLHF. CDR3 nucleotides: TGTGCCAGTCGGGACACAGCTAATTCACCCCTCCACTTT.

The chain recombines TRBV5-4 with TRBJ1-1, with 9 bases that match TRBD1. Per germline, CDR1 SGHNT and CDR2 YYREEE (reference sequence). Trimming removed 1 base from V and 0 bases from J; junction bases left unmatched: 7. The CDR3 consists of 17 residues. The CDR3 reads CASSLLQGASVNTEAFF. Written as DNA, the CDR3 is TGTGCCAGCAGCTTGTTACAGGGGGCATCGGTGAACACTGAAGCTTTCTTT.

The genes are TRBV25-1 and TRBJ1-6; no clear D gene. V gave up 2 bases and J gave up 9 bases, with 8 bases separating them. Germline CDR1 MGHDK, CDR2 SYGVNS. This CDR3 contains 13 residues. CDR3 DNA sequence: TGTGCCAGCAGTGAAGCGGGGAGTTCACCCCTCCACTTT. This sequence encodes CASSEAGSSPLHF.

This sequence joins TRBV29-1 and TRBJ2-7, with TRBD1 identical over 8 bases. V gave up 6 bases and J gave up 0 bases; unmatched junction bases: 4. The CDR3 has 13 amino acids. Germline V lookup: CDR1 SQVTM, CDR2 ANQGSEA. The CDR3 DNA sequence: TGCAGCGTCGTGGACAGGGCCTCCTACGAGCAGTACTTC. Its protein product is CSVVDRASYEQYF.

This sequence joins TRBV4-2 and TRBJ2-3, with TRBD1 matching over 10 bases. This CDR3 is built from 16 residues. In germline, CDR1 is LGHNA, CDR2 YNFKEQ. Losses at the gene ends were 0 bases for V and 2 bases for J; bases not matched to a gene: 2. CDR3 nucleotides: TGTGCCAGCAGCCAAGAGGGGACAGGGGACACAGATACGCAGTATTTT. Translated, it gives CASSQEGTGDTDTQYF.

The chain uses TRBV7-2 and TRBJ1-5; D is ambiguous. V was shortened by 5 bases and J by 7 bases, with 15 bases between the two germline ends. The CDR3 sequence is 14 residues long. Germline-derived CDR1 and CDR2 are SGHTA and FQGNSA. CDR3 sequence reads: CASSPARGNQPQHF. CDR3 in DNA: TGTGCCAGCAGCCCCGCCCGGGGAAACCAGCCCCAGCATTTT.

For the CDR3, the DNA is TGTGCCAGCAGCTTAGGGGCCAGGACCGGGGAGCTGTTTTTT. As protein: CASSLGARTGELFF. The chain recombines TRBV11-2 with TRBJ2-2; D not resolved. This CDR3 spans 14 amino acids. From germline, CDR1 is SGHAT and CDR2 FQNNGV. The V end was cut by 1 base, the J end by 5 bases, with 8 bases between.

The chain uses TRBV4-2 and TRBJ1-6; tentatively, D is TRBD1 (6 bases). CDR3 size: 16 residues. The germline gives CDR1 LGHNA, CDR2 YNFKEQ. V was trimmed by 0 bases and J by 7 bases, leaving 13 bases between them. CDR3 DNA sequence: TGTGCCAGCAGCCAAGATCGGGACATTCAGAATTCACCCCTCCACTTT. This encodes CASSQDRDIQNSPLHF.

In this sample, this clone turned up once. CDR3 bases: TGTGCCAGCAGCGTAGACGGGTTCCAGCCCCAGCATTTT. Its translation: CASSVDGFQPQHF. The chain uses TRBV9 and TRBJ1-5; D ambiguous. Germline lookup yields CDR1 SGDLS and CDR2 YYNGEE. This CDR3 has 13 amino acids. The germline V and J ends were trimmed by 0 bases and 7 bases, with 8 bases remaining between them.

The chain has TRBV3-1 (or the pseudogene TRBV3-2) and TRBJ2-7, with 9 bases identical to TRBD1. The CDR3 sequence is 15 residues long. Germline CDR1 is LGHDT and CDR2 is YNNKEL (reference sequence). The V gene end was trimmed by 1 base and the J gene end by 6 bases; junction bases not matched to a gene: 7. The CDR3 loop reads CASSQGTGVGGEQYF. In DNA, the CDR3 is TGTGCCAGCAGCCAAGGGACAGGGGTGGGGGGCGAGCAGTACTTC.

J is TRBJ1-1 and V is TRBV7-9; the D gene is possibly TRBD1 (5 bases). The CDR3 has 12 amino acids. Germline lookup yields CDR1 SEHNR and CDR2 FQNEAQ (reference sequence). V was shortened by 3 bases and J by 4 bases, with 6 bases between the two germline ends. The DNA for the CDR3 is TGTGCCAGCAGCTTCGACAGCACTGAAGCTTTCTTT. It encodes CASSFDSTEAFF.

This clone showed up just once. The chain couples TRBV5-1 to TRBJ2-5; D remains ambiguous. The CDR3 covers 14 residues. Trimming shortened V by 4 bases and J by 4 bases, and 14 bases separated the two germline ends. CDR1 is SGHRS and CDR2 is YFSETQ in the germline V gene. CDR3 bases: TGCGCCAGCAGCCGGAGCCCCCAGCGAGAGACCCAGTACTTC. It yields the protein CASSRSPQRETQYF.

The V and J genes are TRBV7-8 and TRBJ1-1; perhaps TRBD1 as D (5 bases). V was clipped by 3 bases and J by 5 bases, with 10 bases between them. Germline V CDR1 and CDR2: SGHVS, FQNEAQ. The CDR3 spans 13 residues. Here the CDR3 DNA reads TGTGCCAGCAGCTTGACGGGGGAGACTGAAGCTTTCTTT. This translates into CASSLTGETEAFF.

The chain combines TRBV30 with TRBJ2-1; 11 bases map to TRBD2. This CDR3 has 15 amino acids. Germline V gene data show CDR1 as GTSNPN and CDR2 as SVGIG (reference sequence). Trimming at V came to 1 base and at J to 5 bases, leaving 4 bases not matched to a gene. CDR3 DNA sequence: TGTGCCTGGAGTGGGGGGACTAGCGGCCACAATGAGCAGTTCTTC. Translation: CAWSGGTSGHNEQFF. The full variable domain, its missing parts supplied by reference TRBV30 and TRBJ2-1, is SQTIHQWPATLVQPVGSPLSLECTVEGTSNPNLYWYRQAAGRGLQLLFYSVGIGQISSEVPQNLSASRPQDRQFILSSKKLLLSDSGFYLCAWSGGTSGHNEQFFGPGTRLTVL.

This chain connects TRBV5-1 to TRBJ2-3, with D hard to call. CDR1 is SGHRS, CDR2 YFSETQ, per germline. The ends were cut back, 0 bases at V and 0 bases at J, with 14 bases in the middle. The CDR3 is 17 amino acids. CDR3 amino acids: CASSLAGTVLSTDTQYF. In DNA, the CDR3 is TGCGCCAGCAGCTTGGCAGGAACCGTACTTAGCACAGATACGCAGTATTTT.

The chain employs TRBV3-1 (or the pseudogene TRBV3-2) and TRBJ2-5, with a weak D call TRBD2 (6 bases). V was trimmed by 0 bases and J by 2 bases, leaving 19 bases between them. The CDR3 is 18 residues long. CDR1 is LGHDT and CDR2 is YNNKEL in the germline V gene (reference sequence). In DNA form, the CDR3 reads TGTGCCAGCAGCCAAGATTTAAGACTAGGCTCCAGGCAAGAGACCCAGTACTTC. This codes for CASSQDLRLGSRQETQYF.

The gene calls are TRBV18 and TRBJ2-1; 10 bases align to TRBD2. Germline trimming cut 4 bases from V and 4 bases from J; bases unmatched to any gene: 4. The germline V gene encodes CDR1 KGHSH and CDR2 LQKENI. CDR3 length: 15 residues. DNA of the CDR3: TGTGCCAGCTCACGCAGCGGGAGGGGGTACAATGAGCAGTTCTTC. Translated, it gives CASSRSGRGYNEQFF.